Below are 10 T cell receptor beta chains sequenced from a single sample in a study of low-dose radiotherapy and immunotherapy resistance in tumors. Primers targeting TRAV and TRBV primed first-strand cDNA, covering alpha and beta chains. TCRs were amplified for roughly 20 PCR cycles with a constant-region primer and V-primer adapter. TCRdb passed the reads through MiXCR, listing each CDR3 protein once. The table includes over 9,000 distinct CDR3 sequences, about 41% detected once. All receptors derive from a human donor with advanced metastatic prostate, ovarian, gallbladder or colorectal cancer (not recorded which). This table probably holds off-target reads from a library built for another chain.

V is TRBV6-6 and J is TRBJ2-3, with 7 positions matching TRBD1. The V segment lost 5 bases and the J segment 1 base; nucleotides outside the gene matches: 15. The V gene's germline CDR1 is MNHNY and CDR2 SVGAGI (reference sequence). This CDR3 is 18 amino acids long. The CDR3 loop reads CASSERLGAQGGTDTQYF. The CDR3 nucleotides are TGTGCCAGCAGTGAGCGTTTGGGGGCCCAGGGGGGCACAGATACGCAGTATTTT.

This sequence joins TRBV5-6 and TRBJ1-5; the match to TRBD1 covers 9 bases. The J segment lost 1 base and the V segment lost 4 bases, leaving 3 bases of the junction unmatched. This CDR3 is 15 amino acids long. Germline assignment: CDR1 SGHDT and CDR2 YYEEEE. CDR3 sequence (DNA): TGTGCCAGCAGCCCAGGGACAGGGAGCAATCAGCCCCAGCATTTT. Protein sequence: CASSPGTGSNQPQHF.

V gene TRBV28 combines with J gene TRBJ1-4; TRBD1 matches at 7 bases. The J segment lost 8 bases and the V segment lost 4 bases, leaving 4 bases of the junction unmatched. Germline lookup yields CDR1 MDHEN and CDR2 SYDVKM. This CDR3 has 13 amino acids. CDR3 bases: TGTGCCAGCAGTTCCCCGGGACAGGAAAAACTGTTTTTT. This encodes CASSSPGQEKLFF. Complete variable domain (other parts from reference TRBV28 and TRBJ1-4): DVKVTQSSRYLVKRTGEKVFLECVQDMDHENMFWYRQDPGLGLRLIYFSYDVKMKEKGDIPEGYSVSREKKERFSLILESASTNQTSMYLCASSSPGQEKLFFGSGTQLSVL.

V usage is TRBV12-3 or TRBV12-4 and J usage is TRBJ1-2; D is unresolved. Trimming removed 8 bases from V and 4 bases from J, with 11 bases in between. This CDR3 is 12 amino acids long. CDR3 amino acids: CASVGEAYGYTF. Written as DNA, the CDR3 is TGTGCCAGCGTGGGTGAAGCCTATGGCTACACCTTC.

There are a few counts of this clonotype. V gene TRBV2 combines with J gene TRBJ2-1; the D gene is possibly TRBD1 (6 bases). The V and J ends lost 7 bases and 2 bases respectively, with 12 bases between them. Germline V gene data show CDR1 as SNHLY and CDR2 as FYNNEI. The CDR3 length is 14 residues. The CDR3 nucleotides are TGTGCCAGCACCCAGGGGCCCACCTACAATGAGCAGTTCTTC. It translates to CASTQGPTYNEQFF.

V is TRBV12-3 or TRBV12-4 and J is TRBJ1-3; the match to TRBD1 covers 7 bases. The CDR3 consists of 14 residues. The V gene end was trimmed by 7 bases and the J gene end by 4 bases; junction bases not matched to a gene: 7. CDR3 in amino acids: CASTQTGAGNTIYF. The CDR3 DNA sequence: TGTGCCAGCACCCAAACAGGGGCGGGAAACACCATATATTTT.

This clonotype was detected only a few times. The rearrangement uses TRBV4-1 and TRBJ1-3; TRBD1 is a possible D gene (5 bases). The CDR3 runs to 16 residues. Between the trimmed V and J ends, which lost 1 base and 0 bases, there was a span of 10 bases. CDR1 and CDR2 (germline): MGHRA, YSYEKL. This CDR3 is CASSQAGRSSGNTIYF. The CDR3 DNA follows: TGCGCCAGCAGCCAAGCGGGACGGAGCTCTGGAAACACCATATATTTT.

Within the sample, this clonotype is medium-sized. This rearrangement joins TRBV5-1 to TRBJ2-2; no reliable D call. V lost 3 bases, J lost 5 bases, and 5 bases lay in between. Germline CDR1 is SGHRS and CDR2 is YFSETQ. There are 12 residues in the CDR3. The CDR3 loop is CASSSLTGELFF. The CDR3 region has the DNA TGCGCCAGCAGCTCCTTAACCGGGGAGCTGTTTTTT. Looking up the rest from reference TRBV5-1 and TRBJ2-2 gives the full variable domain: KAGVTQTPRYLIKTRGQQVTLSCSPISGHRSVSWYQQTPGQGLQFLFEYFSETQRNKGNFPGRFSGRQFSNSRSEMNVSTLELGDSALYLCASSSLTGELFFGEGSRLTVL.

This clonotype has only a few counts. This chain links TRBV6-1 with TRBJ2-1, with D possibly TRBD1 on 7 matching bases. The CDR3 consists of 12 residues. V lost 5 bases to trimming and J lost 7 bases, with 9 bases between them. Germline V gene data show CDR1 as MNHNS and CDR2 as SASEGT. Here the CDR3 reads CASSSGGNEQFF. CDR3 nucleotides: TGTGCCAGCAGTTCAGGGGGGAATGAGCAGTTCTTC.

The chain couples TRBV20-1 to TRBJ2-5; D may be TRBD1 or TRBD2 (5 bases each). The CDR3 loop spans 12 amino acids. V was pared by 1 base and J by 3 bases, with 6 bases between. Germline CDR1 is DFQATT and CDR2 is SNEGSKA (reference sequence). CDR3 DNA: TGCAGTGCTAGAGGGGGGAAAGAGACCCAGTACTTC. This codes for CSARGGKETQYF.